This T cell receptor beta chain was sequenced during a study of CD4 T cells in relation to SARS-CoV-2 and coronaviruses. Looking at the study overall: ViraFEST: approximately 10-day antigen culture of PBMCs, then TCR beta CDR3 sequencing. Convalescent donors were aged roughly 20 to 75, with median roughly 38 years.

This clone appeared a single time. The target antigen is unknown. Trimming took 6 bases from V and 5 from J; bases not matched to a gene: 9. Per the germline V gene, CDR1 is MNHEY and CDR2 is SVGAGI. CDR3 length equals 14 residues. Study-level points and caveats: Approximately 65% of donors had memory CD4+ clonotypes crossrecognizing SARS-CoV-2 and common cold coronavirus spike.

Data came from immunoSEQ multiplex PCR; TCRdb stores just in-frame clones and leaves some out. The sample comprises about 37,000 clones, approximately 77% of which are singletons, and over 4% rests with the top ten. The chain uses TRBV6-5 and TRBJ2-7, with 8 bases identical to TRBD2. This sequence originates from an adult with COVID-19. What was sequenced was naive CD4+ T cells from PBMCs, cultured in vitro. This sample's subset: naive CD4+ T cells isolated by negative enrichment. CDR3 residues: CASRSRGRSDEQYF. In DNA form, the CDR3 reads TGTGCCAGCAGGTCCCGCGGGAGGTCCGACGAGCAGTACTTC.